The text below deals with one T cell receptor (beta chain). This sample is part of a study of cytomegalovirus exposure and HLA in healthy donors. The CDR3 runs to 14 residues. Trimming left V 2 bases short and J 6 bases short, with 14 bases between. Germline V gene data show CDR1 as MDHEN and CDR2 as SYDVKM. Using immunoSEQ multiplex PCR, the repertoire was profiled, and TCRdb retains in-frame clones only, with some absent. The table includes more than 60,000 clones, 96% detected once. This chain links TRBV28 with TRBJ2-7, with D perhaps matching TRBD1 (6 bases). The TCR sequence derives from a young woman in good health and CMV-seropositive. Sequences were obtained from PBMCs. CDR3 in amino acids: CASSLMGAGGEQYF. The CDR3 coding sequence is TGTGCCAGCAGTTTAATGGGGGCGGGCGGCGAGCAGTACTTC.